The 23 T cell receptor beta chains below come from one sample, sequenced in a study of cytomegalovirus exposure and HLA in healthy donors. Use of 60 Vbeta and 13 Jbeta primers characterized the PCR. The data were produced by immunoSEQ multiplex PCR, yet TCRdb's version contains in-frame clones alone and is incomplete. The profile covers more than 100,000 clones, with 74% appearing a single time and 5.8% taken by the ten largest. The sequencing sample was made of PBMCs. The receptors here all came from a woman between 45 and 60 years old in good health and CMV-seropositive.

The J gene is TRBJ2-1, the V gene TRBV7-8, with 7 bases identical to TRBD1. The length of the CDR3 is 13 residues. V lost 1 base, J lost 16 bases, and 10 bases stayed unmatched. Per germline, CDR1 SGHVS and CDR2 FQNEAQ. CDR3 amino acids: CASSLVEGADCFF. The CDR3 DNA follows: TGTGCCAGCAGCTTAGTCGAGGGGGCAGATTGCTTCTTC.

The CDR3 sequence is CASSDWAGGTEAFF. The CDR3, as DNA: TGTGCCAGCAGTGACTGGGCAGGGGGGACTGAAGCTTTCTTT. V is TRBV6-4 and J is TRBJ1-1, with TRBD1 matching 7 bases. This CDR3 has 14 amino acids. CDR1 and CDR2 (germline): MRHNA, SNTAGT. Germline trimming cut 1 base from V and 5 bases from J; bases unmatched to any gene: 4.

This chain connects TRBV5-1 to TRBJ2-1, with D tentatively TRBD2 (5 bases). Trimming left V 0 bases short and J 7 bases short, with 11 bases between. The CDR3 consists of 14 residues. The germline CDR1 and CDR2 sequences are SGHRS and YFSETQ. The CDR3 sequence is CASSLVTRANEQFF. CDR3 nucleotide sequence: TGCGCCAGCAGCTTGGTTACTAGGGCAAATGAGCAGTTCTTC.

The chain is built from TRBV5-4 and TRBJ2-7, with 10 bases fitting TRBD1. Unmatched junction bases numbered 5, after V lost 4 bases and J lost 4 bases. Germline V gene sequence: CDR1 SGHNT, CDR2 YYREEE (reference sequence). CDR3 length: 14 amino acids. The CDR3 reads CASSPGQGRYEQYF. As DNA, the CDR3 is TGTGCCAGCAGCCCGGGACAGGGGAGATACGAGCAGTACTTC.

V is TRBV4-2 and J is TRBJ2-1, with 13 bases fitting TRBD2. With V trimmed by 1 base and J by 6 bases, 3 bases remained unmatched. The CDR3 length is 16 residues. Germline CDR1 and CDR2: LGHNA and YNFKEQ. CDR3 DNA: TGTGCCAGCAGCCAAGGACTAGCGGGGGGAATCAATGAGCAGTTCTTC. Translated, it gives CASSQGLAGGINEQFF.

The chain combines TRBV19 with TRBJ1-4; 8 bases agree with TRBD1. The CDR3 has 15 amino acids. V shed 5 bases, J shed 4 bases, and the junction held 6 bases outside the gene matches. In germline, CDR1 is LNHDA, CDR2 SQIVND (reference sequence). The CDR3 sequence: CASSVSDRVNEKLFF. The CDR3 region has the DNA TGTGCCAGTAGTGTATCGGACAGGGTTAATGAAAAACTGTTTTTT.

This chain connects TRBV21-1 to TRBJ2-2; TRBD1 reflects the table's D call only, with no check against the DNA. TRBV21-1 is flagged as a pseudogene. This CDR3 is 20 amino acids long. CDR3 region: CASSKALRDRGASNTGELFF. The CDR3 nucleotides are TGTGCCAGCAGCAAAGCGCTGAGGGACAGGGGAGCATCGAACACCGGGGAGCTGTTTTTT.

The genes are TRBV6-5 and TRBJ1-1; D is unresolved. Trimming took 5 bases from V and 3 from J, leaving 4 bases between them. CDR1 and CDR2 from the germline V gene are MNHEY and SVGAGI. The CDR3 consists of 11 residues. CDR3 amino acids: CASSRDTEAFF. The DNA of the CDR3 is TGTGCCAGCAGTCGCGACACTGAAGCTTTCTTT.

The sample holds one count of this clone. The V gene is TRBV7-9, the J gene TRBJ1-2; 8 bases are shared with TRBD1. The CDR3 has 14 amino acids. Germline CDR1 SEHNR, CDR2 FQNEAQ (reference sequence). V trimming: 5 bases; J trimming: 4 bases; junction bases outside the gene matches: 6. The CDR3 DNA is TGTGCCAGCAGCCACTGGGACAGGAGCTATGGCTACACCTTC. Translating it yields CASSHWDRSYGYTF.

CDR3 bases: TGTGCCAGCAGCTTATCCAGGGCCGGATCACCCCTCCACTTT. Its translation is CASSLSRAGSPLHF. The rearrangement joins TRBV11-1 to TRBJ1-6; tentatively, D is TRBD1 (5 bases). The CDR3 runs to 14 residues. Trimming stripped 2 bases from V and 10 bases from J, with 12 bases between. Germline values: CDR1 SGHAT, CDR2 FQDESV (reference sequence).

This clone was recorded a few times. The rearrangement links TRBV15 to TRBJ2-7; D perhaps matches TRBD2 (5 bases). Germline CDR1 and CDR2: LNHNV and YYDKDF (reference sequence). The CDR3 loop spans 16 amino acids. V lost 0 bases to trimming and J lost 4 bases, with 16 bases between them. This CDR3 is CATSRDPLGTLYEQYF. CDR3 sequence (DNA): TGTGCCACCAGCAGAGATCCACTAGGCACCTTATACGAGCAGTACTTC.

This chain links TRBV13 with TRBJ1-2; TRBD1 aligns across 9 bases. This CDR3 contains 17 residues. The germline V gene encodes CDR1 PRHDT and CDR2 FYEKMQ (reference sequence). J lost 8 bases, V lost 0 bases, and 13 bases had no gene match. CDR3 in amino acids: CASSLGGTGPQFSGYTF. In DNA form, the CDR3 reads TGTGCCAGCAGCTTAGGCGGGACAGGGCCTCAATTCTCCGGCTACACCTTC.

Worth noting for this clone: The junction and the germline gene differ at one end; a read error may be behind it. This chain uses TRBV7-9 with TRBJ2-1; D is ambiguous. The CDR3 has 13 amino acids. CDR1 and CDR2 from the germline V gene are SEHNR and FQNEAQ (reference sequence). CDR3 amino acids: CSSSFSQNNEQFF. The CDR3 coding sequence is TGTTCCAGCAGCTTTTCACAAAACAATGAGCAGTTCTTC.

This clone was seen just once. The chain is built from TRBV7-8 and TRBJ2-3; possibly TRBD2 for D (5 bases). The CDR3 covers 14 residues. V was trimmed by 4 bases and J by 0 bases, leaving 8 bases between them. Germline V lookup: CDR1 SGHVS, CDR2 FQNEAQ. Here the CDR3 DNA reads TGTGCCAGCAGCTGGGGAGACAGCACAGATACGCAGTATTTT. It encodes CASSWGDSTDTQYF. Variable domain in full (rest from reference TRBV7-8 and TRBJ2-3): GAGVSQSPRYKVAKRGQDVALRCDPISGHVSLFWYQQALGQGPEFLTYFQNEAQLDKSGLPSDRFFAERPEGSVSTLKIQRTQQEDSAVYLCASSWGDSTDTQYFGPGTRLTVL.

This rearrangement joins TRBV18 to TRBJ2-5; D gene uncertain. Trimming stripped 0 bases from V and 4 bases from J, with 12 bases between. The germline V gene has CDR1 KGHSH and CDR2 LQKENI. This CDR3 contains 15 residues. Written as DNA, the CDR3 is TGTGCCAGCTCACCACCTAACAGATTAATAGAGACCCAGTACTTC. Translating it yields CASSPPNRLIETQYF.

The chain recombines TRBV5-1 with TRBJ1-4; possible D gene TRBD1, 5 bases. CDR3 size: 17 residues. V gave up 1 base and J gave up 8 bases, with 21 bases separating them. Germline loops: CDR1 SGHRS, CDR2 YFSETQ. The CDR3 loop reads CASSLQTDSEVNEKLFF. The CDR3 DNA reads TGCGCCAGCAGCTTGCAGACCGACAGCGAGGTAAACGAAAAACTGTTTTTT. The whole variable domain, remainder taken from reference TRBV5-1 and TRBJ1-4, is KAGVTQTPRYLIKTRGQQVTLSCSPISGHRSVSWYQQTPGQGLQFLFEYFSETQRNKGNFPGRFSGRQFSNSRSEMNVSTLELGDSALYLCASSLQTDSEVNEKLFFGSGTQLSVL.

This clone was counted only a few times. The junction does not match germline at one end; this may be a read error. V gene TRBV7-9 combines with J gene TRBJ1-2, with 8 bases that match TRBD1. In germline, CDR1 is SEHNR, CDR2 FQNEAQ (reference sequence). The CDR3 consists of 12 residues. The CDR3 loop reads CSSSSGQGPYTF. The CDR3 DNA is TGTTCCAGCAGCTCCGGACAGGGTCCCTACACCTTC.

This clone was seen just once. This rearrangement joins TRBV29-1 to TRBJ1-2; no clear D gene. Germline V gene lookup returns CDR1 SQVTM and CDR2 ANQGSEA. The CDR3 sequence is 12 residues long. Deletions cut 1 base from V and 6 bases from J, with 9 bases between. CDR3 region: CSVEVGQNGYTF. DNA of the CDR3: TGCAGCGTTGAAGTGGGCCAGAATGGCTACACCTTC.

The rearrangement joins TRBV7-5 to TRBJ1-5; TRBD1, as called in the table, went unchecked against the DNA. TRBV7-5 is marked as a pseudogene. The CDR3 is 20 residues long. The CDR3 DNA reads TGTGTCAGAAGCTCCCACCGGGACAGACTTGGTGGGGCCCTTAATCAGCCCCAGCATTTT. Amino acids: CVRSSHRDRLGGALNQPQHF.

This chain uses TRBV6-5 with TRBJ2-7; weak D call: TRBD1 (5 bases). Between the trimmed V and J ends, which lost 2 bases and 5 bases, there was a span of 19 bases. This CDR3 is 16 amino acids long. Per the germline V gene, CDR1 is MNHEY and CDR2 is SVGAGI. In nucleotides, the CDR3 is TGTGCCAGCAGTTACGGTATTCAAGGGGTAAGAAACGAGCAGTACTTC. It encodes CASSYGIQGVRNEQYF.

The CDR3 sequence: CARSSPDCGSFNQPQHF. CDR3 nucleotides: TGTGCCAGAAGCTCCCCTGATTGCGGCAGCTTCAATCAGCCCCAGCATTTT. The chain couples TRBV7-5 to TRBJ1-5. TRBV7-5 is a pseudogene. The CDR3 spans 17 residues.

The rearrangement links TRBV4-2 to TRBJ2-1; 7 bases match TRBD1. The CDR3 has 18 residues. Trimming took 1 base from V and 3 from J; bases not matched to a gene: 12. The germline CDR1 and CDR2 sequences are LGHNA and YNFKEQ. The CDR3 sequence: CASSQGMTGTAVYNEQFF. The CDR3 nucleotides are TGTGCCAGCAGCCAAGGGATGACCGGGACAGCCGTCTACAATGAGCAGTTCTTC.

This CDR3 reads CASTRGGAEKLFF. The CDR3 bases are TGTGCCAGCACAAGAGGGGGCGCGGAAAAACTGTTTTTT. The V and J genes are TRBV9 and TRBJ1-4; 7 nucleotides agree with TRBD1. Germline CDR1 SGDLS, CDR2 YYNGEE. The length of the CDR3 is 13 residues. After removal of 6 bases from V and 8 bases from J, the junction contained 7 bases not matched to a gene.